The rows below give T cell receptor beta chains drawn from one sample of a study of molecular identifiers for immune sequencing clone quantification. Each CDR3 protein gets one entry after TCRdb re-called the PCR reads with MiXCR. The sample shows about 40,000 distinct CDR3 sequences, 24% of them seen only once. Material for sequencing was naive CD8+ T cells from blood, with Jurkat cell RNA spiked in. The origin of the receptors is a human donor in good health. Some libraries in this study had Jurkat cell RNA spiked in. The CDR3 runs from the conserved cysteine through the conserved F or W. The D gene is left open where the match is weak. Rows give clone size only sometimes, using once, few, many, or a class for an expanded clone.

J | size | D | V | DNA | CDR3
TRBJ1-5 | few | - | TRBV19 | TGTGCCAGTACCAGGGCTGGGGGGGGCAATCAGCCCCAGCATTTT | CASTRAGGGNQPQHF
TRBJ2-7 | few | - | TRBV29-1 | TGCAGCGTTGTCGCAGGGACCTACGAGCAGTACTTC | CSVVAGTYEQYF
TRBJ1-1 | - | - | TRBV7-6 | TGTGCCAGCAGCTTAGAGCGGGCCAGGTCGATTGTGAACACTGTAGCTTTCTTT | CASSLERARSIVNTVAFF
TRBJ2-3 | many | TRBD2 | TRBV5-4 | TGTGCCAGCAGCTTCTTCCTAGCGGGATCAGATACGCAGTATTTT | CASSFFLAGSDTQYF
TRBJ2-7 | medium-sized | - | TRBV28 | TGTGCCAGCAGCCCATTGCTGTACGAGCAGTACTTC | CASSPLLYEQYF
TRBJ2-7 | few | TRBD1 | TRBV7-9 | TGTGCCAGCAGCTCCGGGACAGGGTTAATCTACGAGCAGTACTTC | CASSSGTGLIYEQYF
TRBJ2-1 | many | - | TRBV7-6 | TGTGCCAGCAGCCTCCTCGAACATGAGCAGTTCTTC | CASSLLEHEQFF
TRBJ2-3 | - | TRBD2 | TRBV4-3 | TGCGCCGGCGGCCCTACTAGCGGGTCCACGGGTACGCGGTATTTT | CAGGPTSGSTGTRYF
TRBJ2-5 | many | - | TRBV5-8 | TGTGCCAGCAGCGTGGGACCATCCCAAGAGACCCAGTACTTC | CASSVGPSQETQYF
TRBJ2-7 | - | TRBD1 | TRBV2 | TGTGCCAGCGTAGGACAGGGGGCGTTCCACGAGCAGTACTTC | CASVGQGAFHEQYF
TRBJ1-5 | - | TRBD1 | TRBV29-1 | TGCAGCATTGTAGGGGCGGGACAGGGGTATCAGCCCCAGCATTTT | CSIVGAGQGYQPQHF
TRBJ1-1 | many | - | TRBV7-9 | TGTGCCAGCAGCTTAGGGACCGGGCTTGAAGCTTTCTTT | CASSLGTGLEAFF
TRBJ2-7 | medium-sized | - | TRBV7-2 | TGTGCCAGCAGCTTTGGAGTCTACGGGTACGAGCAGTACTTC | CASSFGVYGYEQYF
TRBJ1-5 | many | - | TRBV19 | TGTGCCAGTAGTATTTGGGGAATCAATCAGCCCCAGCATTTT | CASSIWGINQPQHF
TRBJ2-4 | - | - | TRBV4-3 | TGCGCCAGCAGCCAAGATAGTTTCGGGGGCATTCAGTACTTC | CASSQDSFGGIQYF
TRBJ1-1 | - | - | TRBV29-1 | TGCAGCGTTGAACCGGCCGCGGTGAACACTGAAGCTTTCTTT | CSVEPAAVNTEAFF
TRBJ2-3 | many | TRBD2 | TRBV6-5 | TGTGCCAGCAGTTATGCGCCTAGCGGGGGTCAGGATACGCAGTATTTT | CASSYAPSGGQDTQYF
TRBJ2-7 | many | TRBD2 | TRBV10-3 | TGTGCCATCAGTGAGTCGGGGACTAGCGGGCACTCCTACGAGCAGTACTTC | CAISESGTSGHSYEQYF
TRBJ2-7 | few | - | TRBV19 | TGTGCCAGTAGTATATCGCAGTTCGGTGGAAACGAGCAGTACTTC | CASSISQFGGNEQYF
TRBJ2-2 | - | TRBD2 | TRBV11-1 | TGTGCCAGCAGCTTTCCGCTAGCGGGGGCGGGCACCGGGGAGCTGTTTTTT | CASSFPLAGAGTGELFF
TRBJ2-1 | many | - | TRBV29-1 | TGCAGCGTTGAACCCCCTGCCGGGGAAACCTACAATGAGCAGTTCTTC | CSVEPPAGETYNEQFF
TRBJ2-7 | many | - | TRBV7-9 | TGTGCCAGCAGCTTAGAAACCCGATTCTACGAGCAGTACTTC | CASSLETRFYEQYF
TRBJ2-7 | medium-sized | - | TRBV29-1 | TGCAGCGTTGAAGAGGTCGGCTTTGCGTACTTC | CSVEEVGFAYF
TRBJ2-4 | many | - | TRBV7-8 | TGTGCCAGCAGCTTAGCCCTAGGCGACATTCAGTACTTC | CASSLALGDIQYF
TRBJ2-7 | many | - | TRBV12-3/TRBV12-4 | TGTGCCAGCAGGCCCGTAGGGGGGACCGAGCAGTACTTC | CASRPVGGTEQYF
TRBJ1-4 | many | - | TRBV7-9 | TGTGCCAGCAGCTTAGTTGGGTACGATGAAAAACTGTTTTTT | CASSLVGYDEKLFF
TRBJ1-4 | many | - | TRBV3-1 | TGTGCCAGCAGCCAAGATCGGGGCGAGGGGGATGAAAAACTGTTTTTT | CASSQDRGEGDEKLFF
TRBJ1-5 | many | - | TRBV28 | TGTGCCAGCAGTTTTGGCCAAAATCAGCCCCAGCATTTT | CASSFGQNQPQHF
TRBJ1-1 | - | - | TRBV7-9 | TGTGCCAGCAGCTCAGAGAGTCTGAACACTGAAGCTTTCTTT | CASSSESLNTEAFF
TRBJ1-1 | many | TRBD1 | TRBV5-1 | TGCGCCAGCAGCCAGGGGGAGGGCACTGAAGCTTTCTTT | CASSQGEGTEAFF
TRBJ2-2 | many | - | TRBV19 | TGTGCCAGTAGTATAGAGGCCCAGCCCTTAACCGGGGAGCTGTTTTTT | CASSIEAQPLTGELFF
TRBJ2-1 | few | - | TRBV6-5 | TGTGCCAGCAGCCCTCGGGCGTCAGTCCTTTGGCAGTTCTTC | CASSPRASVLWQFF
TRBJ2-5 | medium-sized | - | TRBV4-1 | TGCGCCAGCAGCCAAGATCGAAAGACCCAGTACTTC | CASSQDRKTQYF
TRBJ2-7 | - | - | TRBV5-6 | TGTGCCAGCAGTAGAATCAGGTGGGCCTACGAGATTCAGTACTTC | CASSRIRWAYEIQYF
TRBJ2-3 | many | - | TRBV12-3/TRBV12-4 | TGTGCCAGCAGTTTAAGCGGACAGCTTATTAGCGATACGCAGTATTTT | CASSLSGQLISDTQYF
TRBJ2-2 | many | - | TRBV25-1 | TGTGCCAGCAGTGAATATAACGGGCCTACCGGGGAGCTGTTTTTT | CASSEYNGPTGELFF
TRBJ2-3 | many | - | TRBV14 | TGTGCCAGCAGCCAAGGGCGCAGGATCACAGATACGCAGTATTTT | CASSQGRRITDTQYF
TRBJ2-1 | few | - | TRBV5-1 | TGCGCCAGCAGCCAACTAGCTACCGCCCATGAGCAGTTCTTC | CASSQLATAHEQFF
TRBJ1-1 | - | - | TRBV4-3 | TGCGCCAGCAGCCAAACCCGCATAATGAACACTGAAGCTTTCTTT | CASSQTRIMNTEAFF
TRBJ2-1 | many | - | TRBV11-3 | TGTGCCAGCAGCTTAGGAAACGGAGGGGAGCAGTTCTTC | CASSLGNGGEQFF
TRBJ1-5 | many | - | TRBV6-2/TRBV6-3 | TGTGCCAGCAGTTACTCGGGAGGGAGCCCCCAGCATTTT | CASSYSGGSPQHF
TRBJ2-3 | many | - | TRBV4-1 | TGCGCCAGCAGCCGGTCCGGGGCTGGCACAGATACGCAGTATTTT | CASSRSGAGTDTQYF
TRBJ2-3 | few | - | TRBV28 | TGTGCCAGCAGTTTGGGGAACACAGATACGCAGTATTTT | CASSLGNTDTQYF
TRBJ2-7 | many | - | TRBV7-9 | TGTGCCTGCGGTTCGGGCTCCTACGAGCAGTACTTC | CACGSGSYEQYF
TRBJ1-5 | many | - | TRBV19 | TGTGCCAGTACCGAAGACACCGCGGGCCAGCCCCAGCATTTT | CASTEDTAGQPQHF
TRBJ1-1 | many | TRBD1 | TRBV25-1 | TGTGCCAGCAGTGCCCAGGGGGGCACTGAAGCTTTCTTT | CASSAQGGTEAFF
TRBJ1-1 | many | - | TRBV18 | TGTGCCAGCTCACCACCGCTGCGGTCTTCTGTTAACACTGAAGCTTTCTTT | CASSPPLRSSVNTEAFF
TRBJ2-2 | - | - | TRBV19 | TGTGCCAGTAGTATTAGCGGAGTCGGGGAGCTGTTTTTT | CASSISGVGELFF
TRBJ2-3 | many | TRBD2 | TRBV4-3 | TGCGCCAGCAGCGACGGACTAGCGGGATCCACAGATACGCAGTATTTT | CASSDGLAGSTDTQYF
TRBJ2-7 | many | TRBD2 | TRBV28 | TGTGCCAGCAGCTATCTAGCGGGAGAACTCGAGCAGTACTTC | CASSYLAGELEQYF
TRBJ1-2 | many | TRBD1 | TRBV4-1 | TGCGCCAGCAGCCCGTTGGACAGGGTCGGAGTAAACTATGGCTACACCTTC | CASSPLDRVGVNYGYTF
TRBJ2-7 | many | TRBD1 | TRBV2 | TGTGCCAGCAGTGAAGGGTACTCCGGGACAGGGGGCCGACTGGAGCAGTACTTC | CASSEGYSGTGGRLEQYF
TRBJ2-7 | few | - | TRBV2 | TGTGCCAGCAGTAAGACAGTCCCCTACGAGCAGTACTTC | CASSKTVPYEQYF